These 9 T cell receptor beta chains were sequenced from one sample in a study of a mutant IDH1 vaccine in newly diagnosed glioma. Time point reported: baseline, week 1 (first vaccination visit). The sample's treatment: pre-vaccination baseline after standard-of-care therapy. Some clones are missing from TCRdb's copy, which holds only in-frame ones; the method was immunoSEQ multiplex PCR. The table has roughly 99,000 clones, about 90% seen once. Sequenced material: PBMCs, taken from a glioma patient treated with radiotherapy, temozolomide or both. The receptor set was obtained from a woman aged 45 to 65 with glioma.

A few counts support this clone. The V gene is TRBV5-1, the J gene TRBJ2-5; D not certain. The CDR3 contains 12 residues. Trimming left V 5 bases short and J 1 base short, with 6 bases between. Germline CDR1 and CDR2: SGHRS and YFSETQ. CDR3 DNA: TGCGCCAGCAGTCCGACCCAAGAGACCCAGTACTTC. This encodes CASSPTQETQYF.

A few counts support this clone. The CDR3 here is CASRGFNTEAFF. CDR3 bases: TGTGCCAGCAGGGGATTCAACACTGAAGCTTTCTTT. This sequence joins TRBV28 and TRBJ1-1; D gene ambiguous. Germline V gene lookup returns CDR1 MDHEN and CDR2 SYDVKM. This CDR3 contains 12 residues. Deletions cut 6 bases from V and 2 bases from J, with 7 bases between.

This sequence joins TRBV5-1 and TRBJ2-2; D unresolved. The germline V gene encodes CDR1 SGHRS and CDR2 YFSETQ. The V and J ends lost 0 bases and 6 bases respectively, with 9 bases between them. This CDR3 spans 14 amino acids. DNA of the CDR3: TGCGCCAGCAGCTTGGCTGGGGTAGCCGGGGAGCTGTTTTTT. Translated, it gives CASSLAGVAGELFF.

The chain carries TRBV7-3 and TRBJ2-5, with a possible D match to TRBD1 (6 bases). Per germline, CDR1 SGHTA and CDR2 FQGTGA. The CDR3 extends over 15 amino acids. Between the trimmed V and J ends, which lost 1 base and 0 bases, there was a span of 9 bases. Written as DNA, the CDR3 is TGTGCCAGCAGCTTAAGGACAGAGCACCAAGAGACCCAGTACTTC. This codes for CASSLRTEHQETQYF.

V and J are TRBV28 and TRBJ1-5, with D maybe TRBD1 (6 bases). Trimming removed 3 bases at V and 5 bases at J, with 11 bases between. This CDR3 is built from 14 residues. CDR1 and CDR2 from the germline V gene are MDHEN and SYDVKM. This CDR3 reads CASSLAGAHQPQHF. The CDR3 bases are TGTGCCAGCAGTTTGGCAGGGGCTCATCAGCCCCAGCATTTT.

V gene TRBV5-6 combines with J gene TRBJ2-1; D may be TRBD2 (6 bases). The CDR3 loop spans 15 amino acids. V lost 5 bases to trimming and J lost 1 base, with 13 bases between them. CDR1 SGHDT and CDR2 YYEEEE come from the germline V gene. CDR3 sequence: CASSGSGTSYNEQFF. In DNA, the CDR3 is TGTGCCAGCAGTGGGTCAGGGACTTCCTACAATGAGCAGTTCTTC.

The rearrangement links TRBV5-6 to TRBJ2-1; tentatively, D is TRBD2 (5 bases). Trimming left V 4 bases short and J 6 bases short, with 14 bases between. The CDR3 consists of 14 residues. Per the germline V gene, CDR1 is SGHDT and CDR2 is YYEEEE. Written as DNA, the CDR3 is TGTGCCAGCAGCCACCGGGATAAAAGCAATGAGCAGTTCTTC. It specifies CASSHRDKSNEQFF.

The chain uses TRBV7-8 and TRBJ1-2; TRBD1 might be the D (6 bases). V was shortened by 6 bases and J by 2 bases, with 16 bases between the two germline ends. The CDR3 length is 15 residues. From germline, CDR1 is SGHVS and CDR2 FQNEAQ. CDR3 residues: CASSHLDSHNYGYTF. The CDR3 nucleotides are TGTGCCAGCAGTCACCTGGACAGCCACAACTATGGCTACACCTTC.

This rearrangement joins TRBV29-1 to TRBJ2-1; D unclear. CDR1 is SQVTM, CDR2 ANQGSEA, per germline. The CDR3 has 14 amino acids. Trimming cost V 4 bases and J 7 bases, with 17 bases left between them. The DNA of the CDR3 is TGCAGCGTTGCCCAGACGGTAGTGCGTAATGAGCAGTTCTTC. It yields the protein CSVAQTVVRNEQFF.